This TCR beta chain derives from a study of control samples from healthy donors and cancer patients. Assay: immunoSEQ multiplex PCR; the TCRdb copy retains only in-frame clones and omits some. The sample has fewer than 300,000 clones; roughly 87% are singletons. This CDR3 region has 13 residues. CDR1 SGHVS and CDR2 FNYEAQ come from the germline V gene. Trimming stripped 0 bases from V and 6 bases from J, with 7 bases between. The sequence was collected from a woman aged 55-69 years with lung cancer. The sample taken for sequencing was PBMCs. The chain links TRBV7-6 to TRBJ2-3; D gene unclear. As DNA, the CDR3 is TGTGCCAGCAGCTTAGCGATTCGGGATACGCAGTATTTT. Amino acids: CASSLAIRDTQYF.